A single sample gave rise to the 29 T cell receptor beta chains below, sequenced in a study of cytomegalovirus exposure and HLA in healthy donors. Sequenced by immunoSEQ multiplex PCR; TCRdb stores in-frame clones only, minus some. The table shows under 200,000 clones, with 80% to 90% occurring only once. Specimen: PBMCs. The receptors were sampled from a woman under 30 in good health and CMV-seronegative.

This clone was detected only once. The V call is TRBV15, the J call TRBJ2-3, with D possibly being TRBD1 (7 bases). CDR3 size: 13 residues. Germline lookup yields CDR1 LNHNV and CDR2 YYDKDF (reference sequence). V was trimmed by 5 bases and J by 15 bases, leaving 21 bases between them. CDR3 loop: CATSGAGSGQTYF. The CDR3 DNA is TGTGCCACCAGCGGTGCGGGATCGGGACAGACTTATTTT. Drawing the rest from reference TRBV15 and TRBJ2-3, the complete variable domain is DAMVIQNPRYQVTQFGKPVTLSCSQTLNHNVMYWYQQKSSQAPKLLFHYYDKDFNNEADTPDNFQSRRPNTSFCFLDIRSPGLGDTAMYLCATSGAGSGQTYFGPGTRLTVL.

V usage is TRBV29-1 and J usage is TRBJ1-1; D is possibly TRBD1 (5 bases). Germline lookup yields CDR1 SQVTM and CDR2 ANQGSEA. The CDR3 runs 14 residues. Trimming took off 2 bases at V and 0 bases at J, with 10 bases between the two ends. CDR3 bases: TGCAGCGTTGAAAACAGGTTGGTGAACACTGAAGCTTTCTTT. Its protein is CSVENRLVNTEAFF.

The chain combines TRBV14 with TRBJ1-2; the D is unclear. The ends were cut back, 0 bases at V and 6 bases at J, with 8 bases in the middle. CDR1 is SGHDN and CDR2 is FVKESK in the germline V gene. The CDR3 is made up of 13 amino acids. CDR3 sequence reads: CASSQDRSNGYTF. The DNA of the CDR3 is TGTGCCAGCAGCCAAGATAGGAGTAATGGCTACACCTTC.

The chain uses TRBV4-2 and TRBJ2-7; D might be TRBD2 (5 bases). The CDR3 has 13 amino acids. The germline V gene encodes CDR1 LGHNA and CDR2 YNFKEQ. Trimming cost V 0 bases and J 5 bases, with 8 bases left between them. CDR3 coding DNA: TGTGCCAGCAGCCAAGAAGGGAGCGACGAGCAGTACTTC. It specifies CASSQEGSDEQYF.

The chain is built from TRBV12-5 and TRBJ2-1; 14 nucleotides agree with TRBD2. This CDR3 is 17 amino acids long. Germline V gives CDR1 LGHNT, CDR2 FRNRAP. Germline trimming cut 2 bases from V and 10 bases from J; bases unmatched to any gene: 10. The CDR3 is CASGLSPTSGRAWEQFF. DNA of the CDR3: TGTGCTAGTGGTTTGTCCCCGACTAGCGGGAGGGCCTGGGAGCAGTTCTTC.

The gene calls are TRBV19 and TRBJ1-5; D gene ambiguous. This CDR3 is built from 15 residues. Germline V gene data show CDR1 as LNHDA and CDR2 as SQIVND (reference sequence). The V end was cut by 2 bases, the J end by 0 bases, with 8 bases between. The CDR3 protein is CASSIPRYSNQPQHF. The CDR3 DNA reads TGTGCCAGTAGTATACCCCGTTATAGCAATCAGCCCCAGCATTTT. Full variable domain (remainder filled in from reference TRBV19 and TRBJ1-5): DGGITQSPKYLFRKEGQNVTLSCEQNLNHDAMYWYRQDPGQGLRLIYYSQIVNDFQKGDIAEGYSVSREKKESFPLTVTSAQKNPTAFYLCASSIPRYSNQPQHFGDGTRLSIL.

The gene calls are TRBV27 and TRBJ2-4, with D possibly matching TRBD1 (5 bases). This CDR3 region has 17 residues. CDR1 MNHEY and CDR2 SMNVEV come from the germline V gene (reference sequence). Trimming removed 4 bases from V and 1 base from J, with 17 bases in between. CDR3 bases: TGTGCCAGCAGTTCACCCCTCTCTCAGGGTGCCAAAAACATTCAGTACTTC. Translated: CASSSPLSQGAKNIQYF.

This clone was observed a few times. CDR3 region: CASSPTDILAKNIQYF. CDR3 DNA sequence: TGCGCCAGCAGCCCCACAGACATCCTAGCCAAAAACATTCAGTACTTC. The J gene is TRBJ2-4, the V gene TRBV5-1; D gene ambiguous. Deletions cut 4 bases from V and 0 bases from J, with 14 bases between. CDR3 length: 16 amino acids. Looked up from germline, CDR1 is SGHRS and CDR2 is YFSETQ.

The chain combines TRBV5-6 with TRBJ1-2; TRBD1 agrees at 9 bases. The trim removed 3 bases at V and 4 bases at J, leaving 7 bases unmatched. The CDR3 is 15 residues long. The germline gives CDR1 SGHDT, CDR2 YYEEEE. The CDR3 coding sequence is TGTGCCAGCAGCTCGGACAGGGGAGGAATCTATGGCTACACCTTC. Translated: CASSSDRGGIYGYTF.

Only one count was recorded for this clone. The chain uses TRBV9 and TRBJ1-2, with a tentative D call TRBD1 (6 bases). Germline assignment: CDR1 SGDLS and CDR2 YYNGEE. Trimming stripped 0 bases from V and 6 bases from J, with 12 bases between. The CDR3 loop spans 14 amino acids. CDR3 bases: TGTGCCAGCAGCGTAGATAGGGGGTTTGATGGCTACACCTTC. This sequence encodes CASSVDRGFDGYTF.

The J gene is TRBJ1-1, the V gene TRBV11-3; D unclear. The CDR3 runs 12 residues. Germline lookup yields CDR1 SGHNT and CDR2 YENEEA. Deletions cut 5 bases from V and 7 bases from J, with 11 bases between. Here the CDR3 reads CASSPMEGEAFF. CDR3 sequence (DNA): TGTGCCAGCAGCCCTATGGAGGGTGAAGCTTTCTTT.

The chain employs TRBV7-9 and TRBJ2-7; tentatively, D is TRBD2 (5 bases). This CDR3 contains 16 residues. Trimming left V 1 base short and J 4 bases short, with 17 bases between. The V gene's germline CDR1 is SEHNR and CDR2 FQNEAQ (reference sequence). The chain's CDR3 is CASSLGRTVRDYEQYF. The CDR3 coding sequence is TGTGCCAGCAGCTTAGGGCGGACGGTTCGGGATTACGAGCAGTACTTC.

This rearrangement joins TRBV5-1 to TRBJ2-7; a possible D gene is TRBD1 (5 bases). The CDR3 runs 14 residues. Germline CDR1 and CDR2: SGHRS and YFSETQ. V was cut by 3 bases and J by 3 bases, with 13 bases left in between. CDR3 in amino acids: CASSSDDQGYEQYF. The CDR3 DNA follows: TGCGCCAGCAGCTCCGACGATCAGGGCTACGAGCAGTACTTC.

This rearrangement joins TRBV6-1 to TRBJ1-3; D perhaps matches TRBD1 (6 bases). V dropped 4 bases and J dropped 0 bases, with 25 bases sitting between them. Germline loops: CDR1 MNHNS, CDR2 SASEGT. CDR3 length: 20 amino acids. CDR3 sequence reads: CASSALGVSGAWDSGNTIYF. In nucleotides, the CDR3 is TGTGCCAGCAGTGCTCTCGGCGTATCAGGGGCCTGGGACTCTGGAAACACCATATATTTT.

The rearrangement links TRBV10-2 to TRBJ2-7; perhaps TRBD2 as D (5 bases). Trimming removed 8 bases from V and 4 bases from J, with 21 bases in between. Germline V gene sequence: CDR1 WSHSY, CDR2 SAAADI. The CDR3 contains 15 residues. CDR3 loop: CASLVGSEGRYEQYF. Here the CDR3 DNA reads TGCGCCAGCCTAGTAGGAAGCGAGGGTCGGTACGAGCAGTACTTC.

This clone was observed a few times. This rearrangement joins TRBV5-6 to TRBJ1-2, with 9 nucleotides matching TRBD1. V lost 4 bases and J lost 6; bases outside the gene matches: 13. CDR1 is SGHDT, CDR2 YYEEEE, per germline. This CDR3 contains 16 residues. Here the CDR3 reads CASSVLRDREGDGYTF. CDR3 in DNA: TGTGCCAGCAGCGTACTAAGGGACAGGGAAGGGGATGGCTACACCTTC.

The chain joins TRBV7-2 to TRBJ1-5; D is ambiguous. The CDR3 is 14 residues long. Per the germline V gene, CDR1 is SGHTA and CDR2 is FQGNSA. Trimming removed 4 bases at V and 1 base at J, with 8 bases between. The chain's CDR3 is CASSSDKSNQPQHF. Written as DNA, the CDR3 is TGTGCCAGCAGCTCCGACAAAAGCAATCAGCCCCAGCATTTT.

The chain couples TRBV6-7 to TRBJ1-5, with 11 bases lining up with TRBD1. TRBV6-7 is flagged as an ORF with uncertain function. The CDR3 is made up of 19 amino acids. V lost 2 bases, J lost 0 bases, and 9 bases stayed unmatched. The CDR3 loop reads CASSYVTGTGGYSNQPQHF. CDR3 DNA sequence: TGTGCCAGCAGTTACGTTACCGGGACAGGGGGGTATAGCAATCAGCCCCAGCATTTT.

This clone was observed a few times. This chain links TRBV4-1 with TRBJ2-7, with D hard to call. V lost 1 base and J lost 2, with 9 bases in between. The CDR3 has 14 residues. Germline V lookup: CDR1 MGHRA, CDR2 YSYEKL. CDR3 bases: TGCGCCAGCAGCCAAGCATCCGGTCCCTACGAGCAGTACTTC. This encodes CASSQASGPYEQYF.

The V call is TRBV2, the J call TRBJ2-7; maybe TRBD2 (6 bases). This CDR3 has 12 residues. V lost 8 bases and J 1 base, leaving 9 bases between the germline ends. Germline V gives CDR1 SNHLY, CDR2 FYNNEI. The chain's CDR3 is CASLRGSYEQYF. The CDR3, as DNA: TGTGCCAGCCTTCGGGGGTCCTACGAGCAGTACTTC.

The chain employs TRBV7-9 and TRBJ1-2; D is ambiguous. In germline, CDR1 is SEHNR, CDR2 FQNEAQ (reference sequence). Trimming took off 3 bases at V and 5 bases at J, with 13 bases between the two ends. The CDR3 sequence is 14 residues long. Here the CDR3 DNA reads TGTGCCAGCAGCTTTTATGATAAGGAGTATGGCTACACCTTC. It encodes CASSFYDKEYGYTF.

With respect to this clone: A junction end diverges from the germline sequence, so it may reflect a read error. CDR3 sequence: CASSSWANVLTF. CDR3 DNA: TGTGCCAGCAGCTCTTGGGCCAACGTCCTGACTTTC. The V gene is TRBV27, the J gene TRBJ2-6; D unresolved. Germline CDR1 and CDR2: MNHEY and SMNVEV (reference sequence). The CDR3 runs 12 residues.

This chain joins TRBV27 and TRBJ2-1; 8 nucleotides agree with TRBD2. The V and J ends lost 5 bases and 7 bases, in that order; junction bases with no gene match: 7. Germline-derived CDR1 and CDR2 are MNHEY and SMNVEV (reference sequence). The CDR3 is 14 amino acids. The CDR3 region has the DNA TGTGCCAGCAGTACCTCGGGGGGGCGAAATGAGCAGTTCTTC. Protein: CASSTSGGRNEQFF.

This clone was counted a few times. The chain couples TRBV11-2 to TRBJ1-2, with TRBD1 as a possible D gene (5 bases). V was cut by 3 bases and J by 4 bases, with 9 bases left in between. The CDR3 length is 13 residues. The germline gives CDR1 SGHAT, CDR2 FQNNGV. The CDR3 here is CASSLQRGYGYTF. CDR3 in DNA: TGTGCCAGCAGCTTGCAAAGGGGCTATGGCTACACCTTC.

This chain uses TRBV29-1 with TRBJ2-5, with 8 bases identical to TRBD2. CDR1 is SQVTM, CDR2 ANQGSEA, per germline. The CDR3 runs to 17 residues. Unmatched junction bases numbered 11, after V lost 0 bases and J lost 2 bases. The CDR3 loop is CSVEDDPARGDQETQYF. The DNA for the CDR3 is TGCAGCGTTGAAGATGACCCGGCGCGGGGGGATCAAGAGACCCAGTACTTC.

The CDR3 loop is CASIPPGSNTEAFF. CDR3 coding DNA: TGTGCCAGTATCCCCCCCGGGTCGAACACTGAAGCTTTCTTT. The chain has TRBV19 and TRBJ1-1; D remains unclear. The germline CDR1 and CDR2 sequences are LNHDA and SQIVND (reference sequence). Between the trimmed V and J ends, which lost 7 bases and 1 base, there was a span of 13 bases. The CDR3 runs 14 residues.

The rearrangement links TRBV29-1 to TRBJ1-1; the D gene is possibly TRBD1 (6 bases). Per the germline V gene, CDR1 is SQVTM and CDR2 is ANQGSEA. The length of the CDR3 is 13 residues. V was shortened by 6 bases and J by 4 bases, with 15 bases between the two germline ends. The CDR3 sequence: CSVLAGVVTEAFF. The CDR3 DNA reads TGCAGCGTGCTAGCAGGGGTGGTCACTGAAGCTTTCTTT. Supplemented by reference TRBV29-1 and TRBJ1-1, the full variable domain reads SAVISQKPSRDICQRGTSLTIQCQVDSQVTMMFWYRQQPGQSLTLIATANQGSEATYESGFVIDKFPISRPNLTFSTLTVSNMSPEDSSIYLCSVLAGVVTEAFFGQGTRLTVV.

V is TRBV7-9 and J is TRBJ1-5; the match to TRBD1 covers 7 bases. The length of the CDR3 is 13 residues. Germline V gene lookup returns CDR1 SEHNR and CDR2 FQNEAQ (reference sequence). Unmatched junction bases numbered 0, after V lost 2 bases and J lost 5 bases. This CDR3 is CASSLQGDQPQHF. Written as DNA, the CDR3 is TGTGCCAGCAGCTTACAGGGGGATCAGCCCCAGCATTTT.

This clone occurred a few times. This chain joins TRBV10-2 and TRBJ1-2; D not resolved. Germline loops: CDR1 WSHSY, CDR2 SAAADI. CDR3 length: 14 amino acids. V lost 1 base to trimming and J lost 4 bases, with 10 bases between them. This CDR3 reads CASSEWSGLYGYTF. The CDR3 bases are TGCGCCAGCAGTGAGTGGTCTGGCCTCTATGGCTACACCTTC.